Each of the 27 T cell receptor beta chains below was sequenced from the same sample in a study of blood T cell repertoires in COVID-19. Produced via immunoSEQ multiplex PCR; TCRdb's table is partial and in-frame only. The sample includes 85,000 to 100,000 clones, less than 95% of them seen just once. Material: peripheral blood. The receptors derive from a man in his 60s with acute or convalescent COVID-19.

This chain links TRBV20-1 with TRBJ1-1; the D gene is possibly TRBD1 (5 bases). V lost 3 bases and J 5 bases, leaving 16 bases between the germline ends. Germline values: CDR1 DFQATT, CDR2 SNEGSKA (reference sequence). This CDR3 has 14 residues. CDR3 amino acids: CSASRPQGWTEAFF. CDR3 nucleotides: TGCAGTGCTAGTCGGCCCCAGGGTTGGACTGAAGCTTTCTTT.

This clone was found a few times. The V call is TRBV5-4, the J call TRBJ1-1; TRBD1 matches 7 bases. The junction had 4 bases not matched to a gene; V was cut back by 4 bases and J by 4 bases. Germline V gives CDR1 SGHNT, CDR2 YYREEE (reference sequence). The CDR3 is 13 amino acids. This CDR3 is CASSDRQGTEAFF. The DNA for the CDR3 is TGTGCCAGCAGCGACCGACAGGGCACTGAAGCTTTCTTT.

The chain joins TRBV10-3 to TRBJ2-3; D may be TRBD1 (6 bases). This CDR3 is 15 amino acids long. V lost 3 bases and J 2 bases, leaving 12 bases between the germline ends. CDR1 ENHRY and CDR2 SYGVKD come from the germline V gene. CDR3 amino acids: CAISDGTLLTDTQYF. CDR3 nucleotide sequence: TGTGCCATCAGTGACGGGACACTCCTCACAGATACGCAGTATTTT.

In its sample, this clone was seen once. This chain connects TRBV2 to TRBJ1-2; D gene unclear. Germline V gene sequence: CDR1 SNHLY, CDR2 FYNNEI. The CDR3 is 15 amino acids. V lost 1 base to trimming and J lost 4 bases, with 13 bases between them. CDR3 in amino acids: CASSEVAFPGYGYTF. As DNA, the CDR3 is TGTGCCAGCAGTGAAGTTGCGTTTCCGGGCTATGGCTACACCTTC.

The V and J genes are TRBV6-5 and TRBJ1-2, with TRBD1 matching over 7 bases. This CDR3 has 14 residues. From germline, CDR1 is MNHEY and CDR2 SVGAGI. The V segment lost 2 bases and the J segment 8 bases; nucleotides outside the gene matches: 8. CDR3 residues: CASSYIEGGGGYTF. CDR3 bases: TGTGCCAGCAGTTACATCGAAGGGGGCGGCGGCTACACCTTC.

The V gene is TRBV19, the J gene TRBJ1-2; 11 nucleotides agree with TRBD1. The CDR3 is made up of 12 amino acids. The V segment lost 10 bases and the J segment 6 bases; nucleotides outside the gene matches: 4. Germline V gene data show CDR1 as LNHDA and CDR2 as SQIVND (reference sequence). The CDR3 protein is CATGDRGNGYTF. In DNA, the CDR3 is TGTGCCACCGGGGACAGGGGGAATGGCTACACCTTC.

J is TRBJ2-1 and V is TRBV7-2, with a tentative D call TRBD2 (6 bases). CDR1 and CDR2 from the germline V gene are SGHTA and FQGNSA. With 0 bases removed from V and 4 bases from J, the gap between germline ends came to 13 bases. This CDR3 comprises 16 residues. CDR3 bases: TGTGCCAGCAGCTTAGCAATCGGGGGATCGTACAATGAGCAGTTCTTC. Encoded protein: CASSLAIGGSYNEQFF.

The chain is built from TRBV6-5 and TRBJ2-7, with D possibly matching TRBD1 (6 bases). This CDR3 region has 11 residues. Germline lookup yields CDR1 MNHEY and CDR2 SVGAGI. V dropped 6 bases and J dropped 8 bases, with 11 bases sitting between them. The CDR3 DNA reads TGTGCCAGCAGGATTACAGGGCAGCAGTACTTC. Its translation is CASRITGQQYF.

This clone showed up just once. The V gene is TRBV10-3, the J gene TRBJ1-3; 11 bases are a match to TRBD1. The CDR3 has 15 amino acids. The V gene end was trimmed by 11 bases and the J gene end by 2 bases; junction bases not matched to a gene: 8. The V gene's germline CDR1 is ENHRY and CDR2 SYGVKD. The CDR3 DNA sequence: TGTGCCGCTTCGCCGGGACAGGGGGCTGGAAACACCATATATTTT. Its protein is CAASPGQGAGNTIYF.

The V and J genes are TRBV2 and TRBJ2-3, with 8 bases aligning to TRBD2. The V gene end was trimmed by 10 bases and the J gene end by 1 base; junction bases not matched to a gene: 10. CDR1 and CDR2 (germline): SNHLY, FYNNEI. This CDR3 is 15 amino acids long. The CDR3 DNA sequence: TGTGCCACCGGGGGGGGGCGTGGGGGCACAGATACGCAGTATTTT. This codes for CATGGGRGGTDTQYF.

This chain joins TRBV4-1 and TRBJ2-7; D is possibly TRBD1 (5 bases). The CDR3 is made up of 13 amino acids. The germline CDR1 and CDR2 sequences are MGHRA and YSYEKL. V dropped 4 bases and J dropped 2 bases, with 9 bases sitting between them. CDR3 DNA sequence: TGCGCCAGCAGCCGAGAAGGGGCCTACGAGCAGTACTTC. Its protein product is CASSREGAYEQYF.

This CDR3 is CAISEWLAGTGELFF. The CDR3 DNA is TGTGCCATCAGTGAGTGGCTAGCGGGCACCGGGGAGCTGTTTTTT. The chain has TRBV10-3 and TRBJ2-2; 8 positions agree with TRBD2. The junction had 2 bases not matched to a gene; V was cut back by 1 base and J by 4 bases. The CDR3 totals 15 residues. Germline V gene sequence: CDR1 ENHRY, CDR2 SYGVKD.

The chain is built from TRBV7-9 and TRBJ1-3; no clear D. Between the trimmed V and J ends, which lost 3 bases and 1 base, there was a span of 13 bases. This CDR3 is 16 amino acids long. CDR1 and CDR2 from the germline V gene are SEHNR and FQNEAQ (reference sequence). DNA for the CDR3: TGTGCCAGCAGCTTGGTCTTCTTGAGATCTGGAAACACCATATATTTT. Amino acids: CASSLVFLRSGNTIYF.

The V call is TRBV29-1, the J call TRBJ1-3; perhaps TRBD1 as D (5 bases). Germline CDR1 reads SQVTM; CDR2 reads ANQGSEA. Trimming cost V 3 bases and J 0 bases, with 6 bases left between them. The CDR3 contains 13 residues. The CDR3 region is CSVDTGSGNTIYF. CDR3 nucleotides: TGCAGCGTTGACACAGGCTCTGGAAACACCATATATTTT.

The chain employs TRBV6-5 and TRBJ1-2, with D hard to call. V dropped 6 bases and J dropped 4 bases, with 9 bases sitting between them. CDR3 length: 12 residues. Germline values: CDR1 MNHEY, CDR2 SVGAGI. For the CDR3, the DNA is TGTGCCAGCAGCGCACTACCCTATGGCTACACCTTC. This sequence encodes CASSALPYGYTF.

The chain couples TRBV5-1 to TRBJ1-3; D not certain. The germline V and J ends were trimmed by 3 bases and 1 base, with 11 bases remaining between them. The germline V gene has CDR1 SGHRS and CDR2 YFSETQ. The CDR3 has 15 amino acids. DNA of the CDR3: TGCGCCAGCAGCTCGGACTCGGCTTCTGGAAACACCATATATTTT. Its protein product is CASSSDSASGNTIYF.

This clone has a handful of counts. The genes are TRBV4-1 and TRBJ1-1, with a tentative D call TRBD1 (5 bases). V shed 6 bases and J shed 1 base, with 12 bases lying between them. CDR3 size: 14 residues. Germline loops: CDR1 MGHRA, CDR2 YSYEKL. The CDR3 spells CASRIRGKNTEAFF. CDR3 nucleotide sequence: TGCGCCAGCAGGATTAGGGGTAAGAACACTGAAGCTTTCTTT.

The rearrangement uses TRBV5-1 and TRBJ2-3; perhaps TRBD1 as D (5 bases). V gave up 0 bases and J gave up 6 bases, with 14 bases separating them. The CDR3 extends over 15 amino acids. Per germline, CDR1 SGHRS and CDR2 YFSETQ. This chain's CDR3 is CASSLAGRVGDTQYF. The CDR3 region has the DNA TGCGCCAGCAGCTTGGCCGGCAGGGTTGGGGATACGCAGTATTTT.

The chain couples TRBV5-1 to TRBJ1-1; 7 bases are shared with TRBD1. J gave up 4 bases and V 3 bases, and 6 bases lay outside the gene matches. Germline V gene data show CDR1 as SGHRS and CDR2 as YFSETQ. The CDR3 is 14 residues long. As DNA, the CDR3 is TGCGCCAGCAGCTCGAGACAGGGTGTCACTGAAGCTTTCTTT. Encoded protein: CASSSRQGVTEAFF.

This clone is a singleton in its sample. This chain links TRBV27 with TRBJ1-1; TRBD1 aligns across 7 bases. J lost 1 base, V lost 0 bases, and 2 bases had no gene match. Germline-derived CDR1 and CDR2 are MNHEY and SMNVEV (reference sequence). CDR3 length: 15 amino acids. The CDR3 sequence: CASSLSRQGNTEAFF. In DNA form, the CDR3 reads TGTGCCAGCAGTTTATCCCGACAGGGGAACACTGAAGCTTTCTTT.

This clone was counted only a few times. The CDR3 loop is CASSSRTGGGPEAFF. CDR3 DNA: TGTGCCAGCAGTTCTCGGACAGGGGGGGGACCTGAAGCTTTCTTT. This chain joins TRBV2 and TRBJ1-1; 10 nucleotides line up with TRBD1. V dropped 5 bases and J dropped 6; count of bases not matched to a gene: 9. Germline V gene sequence: CDR1 SNHLY, CDR2 FYNNEI. This CDR3 has 15 amino acids.

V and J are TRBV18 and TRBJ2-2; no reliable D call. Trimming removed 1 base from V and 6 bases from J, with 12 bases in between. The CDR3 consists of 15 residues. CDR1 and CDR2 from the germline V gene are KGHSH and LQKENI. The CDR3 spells CASSPRSSAAGELFF. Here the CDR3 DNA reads TGTGCCAGCTCACCACGGTCCAGCGCGGCCGGGGAGCTGTTTTTT.

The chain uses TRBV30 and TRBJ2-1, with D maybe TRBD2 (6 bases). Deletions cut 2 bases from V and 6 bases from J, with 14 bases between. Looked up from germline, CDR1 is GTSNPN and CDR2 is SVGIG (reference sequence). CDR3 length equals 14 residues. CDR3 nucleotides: TGTGCCTGGAGTAGCGGTGTGGGGGGCAATGAGCAGTTCTTC. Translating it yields CAWSSGVGGNEQFF.

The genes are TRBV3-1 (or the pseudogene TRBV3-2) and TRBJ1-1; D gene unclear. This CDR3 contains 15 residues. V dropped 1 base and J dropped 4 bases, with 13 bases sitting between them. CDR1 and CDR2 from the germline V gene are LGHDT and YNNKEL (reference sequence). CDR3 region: CASSQARGQSTEAFF. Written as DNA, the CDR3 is TGTGCCAGCAGCCAAGCCAGAGGGCAGAGCACTGAAGCTTTCTTT.

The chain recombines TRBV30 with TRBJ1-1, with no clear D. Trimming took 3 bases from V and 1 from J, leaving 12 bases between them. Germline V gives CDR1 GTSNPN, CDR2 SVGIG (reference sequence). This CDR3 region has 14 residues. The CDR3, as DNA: TGTGCCTGGAGAGAATGGCTGAAGAACACTGAAGCTTTCTTT. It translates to CAWREWLKNTEAFF. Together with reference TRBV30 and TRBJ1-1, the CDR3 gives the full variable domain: SQTIHQWPATLVQPVGSPLSLECTVEGTSNPNLYWYRQAAGRGLQLLFYSVGIGQISSEVPQNLSASRPQDRQFILSSKKLLLSDSGFYLCAWREWLKNTEAFFGQGTRLTVV.

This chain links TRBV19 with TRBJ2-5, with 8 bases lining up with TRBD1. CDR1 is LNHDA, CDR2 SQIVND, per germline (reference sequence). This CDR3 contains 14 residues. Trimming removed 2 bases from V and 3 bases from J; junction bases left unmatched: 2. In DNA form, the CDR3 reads TGTGCCAGTAGTATACAGGGGGCGAAAGAGACCCAGTACTTC. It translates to CASSIQGAKETQYF.

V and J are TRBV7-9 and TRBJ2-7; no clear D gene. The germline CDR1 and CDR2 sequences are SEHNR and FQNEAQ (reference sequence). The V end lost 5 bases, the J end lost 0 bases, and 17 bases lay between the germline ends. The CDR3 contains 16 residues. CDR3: CASSTLAGLSSYEQYF. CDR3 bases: TGTGCCAGCAGCACACTCGCCGGGTTAAGCTCCTACGAGCAGTACTTC.